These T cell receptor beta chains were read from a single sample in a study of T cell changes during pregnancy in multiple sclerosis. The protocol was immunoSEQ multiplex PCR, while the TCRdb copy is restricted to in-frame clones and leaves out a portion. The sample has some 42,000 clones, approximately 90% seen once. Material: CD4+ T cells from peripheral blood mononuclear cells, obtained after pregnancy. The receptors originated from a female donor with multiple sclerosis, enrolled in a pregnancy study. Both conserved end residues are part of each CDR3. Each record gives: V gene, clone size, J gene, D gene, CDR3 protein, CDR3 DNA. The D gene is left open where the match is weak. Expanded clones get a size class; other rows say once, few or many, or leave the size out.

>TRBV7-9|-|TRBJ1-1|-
CASSPQQSMNTEAFF
TGTGCCAGCAGCCCTCAACAGAGCATGAACACTGAAGCTTTCTTT
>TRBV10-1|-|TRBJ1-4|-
CASSDQGEKLFF
TGCGCCAGCAGTGACCAGGGGGAAAAACTGTTTTTT
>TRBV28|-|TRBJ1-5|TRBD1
CASSRPPGGFQPQHF
TGTGCCAGCAGTCGACCCCCAGGGGGCTTTCAGCCCCAGCATTTT
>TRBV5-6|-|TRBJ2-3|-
CASSLGGGSGDTQYF
TGTGCCAGCAGCTTGGGAGGGGGATCGGGAGATACGCAGTATTTT
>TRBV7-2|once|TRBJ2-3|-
CASSLSYVGPQYF
TGTGCCAGCAGCTTATCTTATGTGGGCCCCCAGTATTTT
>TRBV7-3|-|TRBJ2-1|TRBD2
CASSFGGGSSYNEQFF
TGTGCCAGCAGCTTCGGCGGGGGGAGCTCCTACAATGAGCAGTTCTTC
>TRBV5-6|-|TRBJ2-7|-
CASSSWRSNYEQYF
TGTGCCAGCAGCTCGTGGCGGTCCAACTACGAGCAGTACTTC
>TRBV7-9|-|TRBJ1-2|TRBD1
CASSPGTGPYGYTF
TGTGCCAGCAGCCCAGGGACAGGGCCTTATGGCTACACCTTC
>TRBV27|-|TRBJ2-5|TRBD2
CASSPSTSGGPYQETQYF
TGTGCCAGCAGTCCAAGCACTAGCGGGGGGCCGTACCAAGAGACCCAGTACTTC
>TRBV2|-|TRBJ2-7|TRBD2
CASSAWDYSYEQYF
TGTGCCAGCAGCGCATGGGACTACTCCTACGAGCAGTACTTC
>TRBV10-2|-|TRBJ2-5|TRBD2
CTSGGAGETQYF
TGCACTAGCGGGGGGGCCGGAGAGACCCAGTACTTC
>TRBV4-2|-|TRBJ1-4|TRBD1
CASSQDWAGGEEKLFF
TGTGCCAGCAGCCAAGATTGGGCAGGGGGCGAGGAAAAACTGTTTTTT
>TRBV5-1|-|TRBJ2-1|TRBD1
CASSPGTVNYEQFF
TGCGCCAGCAGCCCCGGGACAGTGAACTATGAGCAGTTCTTC
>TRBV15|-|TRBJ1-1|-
CATSRDLWRAEAFF
TGTGCCACCAGCAGAGATCTCTGGCGGGCTGAAGCTTTCTTT
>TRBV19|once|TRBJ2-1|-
CASKRLTERNNEQFF
TGTGCCAGTAAAAGATTGACGGAGCGAAACAATGAGCAGTTCTTC
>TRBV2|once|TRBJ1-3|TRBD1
CASSPLTGSGNTIYF
TGTGCCAGCAGCCCCTTGACAGGGTCTGGAAACACCATATATTTT
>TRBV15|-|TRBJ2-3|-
CATSPRTGRGTDTQYF
TGTGCCACCAGCCCCCGGACAGGGAGGGGGACAGATACGCAGTATTTT
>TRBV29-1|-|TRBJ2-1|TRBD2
CSVEGTRAGGPSAEQFF
TGCAGCGTTGAAGGGACAAGAGCGGGGGGGCCTTCGGCTGAGCAGTTCTTC
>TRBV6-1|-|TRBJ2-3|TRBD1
CASSRQGVDTQYF
TGTGCCAGCAGTAGACAGGGGGTAGATACGCAGTATTTT
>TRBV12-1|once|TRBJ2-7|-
CASSSATSGGAYEQYF
TGTGCCAGCAGCTCGGCGACTAGCGGGGGGGCCTACGAGCAGTACTTC
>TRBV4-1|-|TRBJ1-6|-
CASSRGGRRIDSPLHF
TGCGCCAGCAGTCGGGGGGGTAGACGGATCGATTCACCCCTCCACTTT
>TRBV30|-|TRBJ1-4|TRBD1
CAWDRENEKLFF
TGTGCCTGGGACAGGGAGAATGAAAAACTGTTTTTT
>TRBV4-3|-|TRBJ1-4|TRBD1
CASSQEDRPDEKLFF
TGCGCCAGCAGCCAGGAGGACAGGCCGGATGAAAAACTGTTTTTT
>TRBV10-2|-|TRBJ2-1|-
CASRLAGGTHNEQFF
TGCGCCAGCAGACTCGCAGGGGGGACCCACAATGAGCAGTTCTTC
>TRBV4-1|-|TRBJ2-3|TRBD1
CASSLQQGTTDTQYF
TGCGCCAGCAGCCTCCAACAGGGGACGACAGATACGCAGTATTTT
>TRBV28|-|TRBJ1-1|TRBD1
CASSPPRDRVNTEAFF
TGTGCCAGCAGTCCGCCCCGGGACAGGGTGAACACTGAAGCTTTCTTT
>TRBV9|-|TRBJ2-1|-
CASSAQGGHEQFF
TGTGCCAGCAGCGCTCAGGGGGGTCATGAGCAGTTCTTC
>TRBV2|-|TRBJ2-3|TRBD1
CASRPAGTGGRVTQYF
TGTGCCAGCAGGCCCGCGGGGACAGGGGGCCGCGTTACGCAGTATTTT
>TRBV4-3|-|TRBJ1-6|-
CASSRGRAGSPLHF
TGCGCCAGCAGCCGGGGTAGGGCGGGTTCACCCCTCCACTTT
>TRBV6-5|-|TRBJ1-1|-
CASSYWRGGDTEAFF
TGTGCCAGCAGTTATTGGCGAGGGGGGGACACTGAAGCTTTCTTT
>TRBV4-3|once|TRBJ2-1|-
CASSQELSRGPENEQFF
TGCGCCAGCAGCCAAGAGTTGAGCAGGGGTCCAGAGAATGAGCAGTTCTTC
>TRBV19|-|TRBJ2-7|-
CASRQRGGASEQYF
TGTGCCAGTCGTCAGCGAGGCGGAGCGTCCGAGCAGTACTTC
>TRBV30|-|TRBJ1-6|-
CALNFPGQGKGSPLHF
TGTGCCCTCAATTTCCCGGGACAAGGAAAAGGTTCACCCCTCCACTTT
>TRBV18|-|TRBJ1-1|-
CASSSPSRGTDTEAFF
TGTGCCAGCTCCTCTCCATCCCGGGGGACGGACACTGAAGCTTTCTTT
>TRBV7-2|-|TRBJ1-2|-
CASSLASTRADYGYTF
TGTGCCAGCAGCTTAGCGTCAACCAGGGCTGACTATGGCTACACCTTC
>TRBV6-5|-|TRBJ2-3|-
CASSYSNTYPTDTQYF
TGTGCCAGCAGTTACTCGAATACCTACCCCACAGATACGCAGTATTTT
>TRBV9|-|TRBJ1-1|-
CASSDRTHTEAFF
TGTGCCAGCAGCGATCGGACACACACTGAAGCTTTCTTT
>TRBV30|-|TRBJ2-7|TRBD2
CAWSGGLAGAYEQYF
TGTGCCTGGAGTGGAGGACTAGCGGGGGCCTACGAGCAGTACTTC
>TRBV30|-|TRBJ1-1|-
CAWRSSDGVAFF
TGTGCCTGGAGGTCTAGCGATGGGGTAGCTTTCTTT
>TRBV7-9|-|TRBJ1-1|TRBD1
CASSASDRENTEAFF
TGTGCCAGCAGCGCTTCGGACAGGGAGAACACTGAAGCTTTCTTT
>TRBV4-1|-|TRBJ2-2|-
CASSQGPPQRPRTGELFF
TGCGCCAGCAGCCAAGGTCCCCCCCAGCGACCTAGAACCGGGGAGCTGTTTTTT
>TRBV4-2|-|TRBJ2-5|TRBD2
CASSAQAGGPWETQYF
TGTGCCAGCAGCGCCCAAGCGGGGGGGCCTTGGGAGACCCAGTACTTC
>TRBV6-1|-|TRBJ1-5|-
CASSLTVNQPQHF
TGTGCCAGCAGTTTAACAGTCAATCAGCCCCAGCATTTT
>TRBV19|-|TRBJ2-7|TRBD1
CASRPTGTGLYEQYF
TGTGCCAGTAGACCGACCGGGACAGGGCTCTACGAGCAGTACTTC
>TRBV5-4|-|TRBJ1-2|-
CASSDRVYGYTF
TGTGCCTCATCCGACAGAGTCTATGGCTACACCTTC
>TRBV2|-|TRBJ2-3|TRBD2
CASPKRGGWEDTQYF
TGTGCCAGCCCGAAACGGGGGGGGTGGGAAGATACGCAGTATTTT
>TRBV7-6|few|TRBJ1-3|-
CASSLATAGNTIYF
TGTGCCAGCAGCTTAGCAACAGCAGGAAACACCATATATTTT
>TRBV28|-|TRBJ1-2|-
CASSQNYGYTF
TGTGCCAGCAGCCAGAACTATGGCTACACCTTC
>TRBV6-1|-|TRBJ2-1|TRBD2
CASRFSGGAWGEQFF
TGTGCCAGCAGATTTAGCGGGGGCGCCTGGGGGGAGCAGTTCTTC
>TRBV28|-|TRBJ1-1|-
CASSFRDTEAFF
TGTGCCAGCAGTTTCCGTGACACTGAAGCTTTCTTT
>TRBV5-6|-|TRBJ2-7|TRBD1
CASTIEWKGQAGYEQYF
TGTGCCAGCACCATTGAATGGAAGGGACAGGCTGGCTACGAGCAGTACTTC
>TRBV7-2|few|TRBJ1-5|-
CASSSDVGGQPQHF
TGTGCCAGCAGCTCCGACGTAGGGGGTCAGCCCCAGCATTTT
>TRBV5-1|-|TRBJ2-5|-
CASSSQTKKETQYF
TGCGCCAGCAGCTCACAGACCAAAAAAGAGACCCAGTACTTC
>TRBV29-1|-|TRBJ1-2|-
CSVEQGSFYGYTF
TGCAGCGTTGAGCAGGGTTCTTTTTATGGCTACACCTTC
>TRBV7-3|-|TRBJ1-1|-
CASSGQENTEAFF
TGTGCCAGCAGCGGACAAGAGAACACTGAAGCTTTCTTT
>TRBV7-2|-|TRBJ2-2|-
CASSVVSHGAGELFF
TGTGCCAGCAGCGTGGTCTCCCACGGAGCCGGGGAGCTGTTTTTT
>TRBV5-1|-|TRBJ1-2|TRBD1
CASSLGDRGNGYTF
TGCGCCAGCAGCTTGGGGGACAGGGGAAATGGCTACACCTTC
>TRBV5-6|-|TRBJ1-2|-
CASSRGLLVDGYTF
TGTGCCAGCAGCAGAGGACTCTTGGTGGATGGCTACACCTTC
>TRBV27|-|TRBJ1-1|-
CASSWDLNTEAFF
TGTGCCAGCAGTTGGGACTTAAACACTGAAGCTTTCTTT
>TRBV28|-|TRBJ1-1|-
CASSVPQPPDSMNTEAFF
TGTGCCAGCAGTGTCCCACAACCGCCGGACAGTATGAACACTGAAGCTTTCTTT